These 27 T cell receptor beta chains came from one sample sequenced in a study of OX40 agonist ivuxolimab in advanced cancers. The library was made by the immunoSEQ multiplex PCR assay. This is the immuneACCESS table as TCRdb keeps it, with only in-frame sequences that have V and J called. A part of the clones is gone; compared with another copy, unresolved V genes explain less than half, and the rest is unexplained. The sample contains around 82,000 clones, approximately 86% of them found a single time. The ten biggest clones cover approximately 0.71% of the sample. The sample consisted of CD4+ or CD8+ T cells sorted from blood, taken in a trial of the OX40 agonist ivuxolimab. All receptors come from an adult with an advanced solid tumor such as melanoma, head and neck, liver or kidney cancer.

This chain joins TRBV6-6 and TRBJ2-7; D gene uncertain. This CDR3 contains 15 residues. Trimming shortened V by 7 bases and J by 0 bases, and 16 bases separated the two germline ends. Germline-derived CDR1 and CDR2 are MNHNY and SVGAGI (reference sequence). In nucleotides, the CDR3 is TGTGCCAGCACCCACGCTGCAGGTCTCTCCTACGAGCAGTACTTC. Amino acids: CASTHAAGLSYEQYF.

The chain couples TRBV11-2 to TRBJ1-4; D may be TRBD1 (6 bases). Germline CDR1 and CDR2: SGHAT and FQNNGV. V lost 2 bases and J lost 0, with 7 bases in between. There are 15 residues in the CDR3. The CDR3 sequence: CASSLYRATNEKLFF. As DNA, the CDR3 is TGTGCCAGCAGCTTATACAGGGCAACTAATGAAAAACTGTTTTTT.

This sequence joins TRBV7-9 and TRBJ2-7; TRBD2 matches at 14 bases. Germline V gene lookup returns CDR1 SEHNR and CDR2 FQNEAQ (reference sequence). V was clipped by 3 bases and J by 7 bases; unmatched bases: 8. The CDR3 spans 16 residues. The CDR3 loop is CASSFTGTSGSSEQYF. The CDR3 bases are TGTGCCAGCAGCTTCACCGGGACTAGCGGGAGTAGTGAGCAGTACTTC.

The rearrangement links TRBV19 to TRBJ2-5, with 7 positions matching TRBD1. Germline loops: CDR1 LNHDA, CDR2 SQIVND (reference sequence). There are 16 residues in the CDR3. J lost 4 bases, V lost 5 bases, and 13 bases had no gene match. CDR3 sequence reads: CASSLSRQGRRETQYF. Written as DNA, the CDR3 is TGTGCCAGTAGTCTCTCTAGACAGGGCCGGCGAGAGACCCAGTACTTC.

The CDR3 is CASSSGSGTGELFF. The CDR3 DNA is TGTGCCAGCAGCTCCGGGTCGGGCACCGGGGAGCTGTTTTTT. V usage is TRBV7-2 and J usage is TRBJ2-2, with unresolved D. The CDR3 runs 14 residues. Trimming took off 4 bases at V and 4 bases at J, with 10 bases between the two ends. Germline-derived CDR1 and CDR2 are SGHTA and FQGNSA.

The chain recombines TRBV28 with TRBJ2-7, with D uncertain. The germline V gene encodes CDR1 MDHEN and CDR2 SYDVKM. This CDR3 spans 12 amino acids. V dropped 7 bases and J dropped 3 bases, with 10 bases sitting between them. CDR3 coding DNA: TGTGCCAGCACCTCTAGGATCTACGAGCAGTACTTC. It is translated as CASTSRIYEQYF.

The chain couples TRBV7-2 to TRBJ2-2; a possible D gene is TRBD2 (5 bases). Trimming cost V 1 base and J 8 bases, with 8 bases left between them. This CDR3 has 13 residues. Per germline, CDR1 SGHTA and CDR2 FQGNSA. The CDR3 DNA is TGTGCCAGCAGCTTAGATCGGGGAGGGGAGCTGTTTTTT. It translates to CASSLDRGGELFF.

As to this clone: In the same sample, other DNA sequences code for this CDR3. The chain couples TRBV20-1 to TRBJ1-2; D is unresolved. Germline assignment: CDR1 DFQATT and CDR2 SNEGSKA (reference sequence). This CDR3 region has 11 residues. V lost 1 base and J 5 bases, leaving 5 bases between the germline ends. The CDR3 loop reads CSARVDYGYTF. The CDR3 DNA reads as TGCAGTGCTAGAGTGGATTATGGCTACACCTTC.

CDR3 in DNA: TGCGCCAGCAGCCAAGAGGTGACAGGTGGGGCCAACGTCCTGACTTTC. Translated, it gives CASSQEVTGGANVLTF. The chain couples TRBV4-3 to TRBJ2-6; a possible D gene is TRBD1 (6 bases). The CDR3 is 16 amino acids. Germline V gene data show CDR1 as LGHNA and CDR2 as YSLEER. The V end lost 0 bases, the J end lost 3 bases, and 9 bases lay between the germline ends.

The CDR3 DNA follows: TGTGCCAGCTCACCACAAACAGGGGGCGTGTTGGCTTTCTTT. Amino acid sequence: CASSPQTGGVLAFF. The V gene is TRBV18, the J gene TRBJ1-1; 9 bases agree with TRBD1. Germline V gene data show CDR1 as KGHSH and CDR2 as LQKENI. Germline trimming cut 1 base from V and 11 bases from J; bases unmatched to any gene: 8. This CDR3 comprises 14 residues.

V is TRBV6-6 and J is TRBJ1-5, with 7 nucleotides matching TRBD1. Per germline, CDR1 MNHNY and CDR2 SVGAGI (reference sequence). This CDR3 has 16 residues. The junction had 8 bases not matched to a gene; V was cut back by 0 bases and J by 6 bases. The CDR3 reads CASSYSSRGVGQPQHF. For the CDR3, the DNA is TGTGCCAGCAGTTACTCGAGCAGGGGGGTGGGTCAGCCCCAGCATTTT.

This clone showed up just once. V usage is TRBV6-1 and J usage is TRBJ1-2, with no clear D. The CDR3 length is 14 residues. V was pared by 7 bases and J by 2 bases, with 14 bases between. Looked up from germline, CDR1 is MNHNS and CDR2 is SASEGT. Here the CDR3 DNA reads TGTGCCAGCATCTCCGACTACTTCAACTATGGCTACACCTTC. This sequence encodes CASISDYFNYGYTF.

The chain carries TRBV29-1 and TRBJ2-4, with D possibly matching TRBD1 (6 bases). CDR1 SQVTM and CDR2 ANQGSEA come from the germline V gene. CDR3 length: 13 residues. Trimming pared 7 bases from V and 6 bases from J, leaving 16 bases between. The CDR3 nucleotides are TGCAGCGGCGTCACAGGGTTAGGAAACATTCAGTACTTC. Its translation: CSGVTGLGNIQYF.

CDR3 region: CASSMRSGGETQYF. In nucleotides, the CDR3 is TGTGCCAGCAGTATGCGGAGCGGAGGAGAGACCCAGTACTTC. The chain recombines TRBV6-5 with TRBJ2-5, with D possibly TRBD2 on 5 matching bases. With 5 bases removed from V and 4 bases from J, the gap between germline ends came to 14 bases. Germline-derived CDR1 and CDR2 are MNHEY and SVGAGI. The CDR3 has 14 amino acids.

The chain has TRBV14 and TRBJ2-5; D is undetermined. CDR3 length equals 15 residues. Germline loops: CDR1 SGHDN, CDR2 FVKESK. V was clipped by 2 bases and J by 4 bases, with 14 bases between them. CDR3 coding DNA: TGTGCCAGCAGCCAACTCAGATCCCGCTCAGAGACCCAGTACTTC. It is translated as CASSQLRSRSETQYF.

In its sample, this clone was seen a few times. The CDR3 DNA follows: TGCGCCAGCAGTAAGGCGGTAACCAGTGGCGAGCAGTACTTC. It encodes CASSKAVTSGEQYF. This rearrangement joins TRBV5-1 to TRBJ2-7; no clear D gene. Germline values: CDR1 SGHRS, CDR2 YFSETQ. V dropped 5 bases and J dropped 6 bases, with 18 bases sitting between them. The CDR3 runs to 14 residues.

This rearrangement joins TRBV7-3 to TRBJ2-3, with TRBD2 matching over 9 bases. Germline CDR1 reads SGHTA; CDR2 reads FQGTGA. This CDR3 spans 14 amino acids. The junction had 6 bases not matched to a gene; V was cut back by 4 bases and J by 7 bases. The CDR3 reads CASSSLSGSNTQYF. CDR3 in DNA: TGTGCCAGCAGCTCCCTTAGCGGGAGTAATACGCAGTATTTT.

The chain employs TRBV28 and TRBJ2-6; D is possibly TRBD1 or TRBD2 (6 bases each). The CDR3 totals 15 residues. Germline V CDR1 and CDR2: MDHEN, SYDVKM. Trimming took off 8 bases at V and 3 bases at J, with 14 bases between the two ends. CDR3 sequence reads: CASRGGTGGANVLTF. CDR3 bases: TGTGCCAGCCGAGGGGGGACTGGTGGGGCCAACGTCCTGACTTTC.

The J gene is TRBJ2-5, the V gene TRBV5-4; tentatively, D is TRBD2 (5 bases). The CDR3 sequence is 14 residues long. CDR1 and CDR2 (germline): SGHNT, YYREEE (reference sequence). With 4 bases removed from V and 2 bases from J, the gap between germline ends came to 12 bases. CDR3 amino acids: CASSQRTGQETQYF. The DNA for the CDR3 is TGTGCCAGCAGCCAACGGACTGGACAAGAGACCCAGTACTTC.

This chain uses TRBV6-5 with TRBJ2-2; D not resolved. The CDR3 covers 13 residues. Trimming removed 5 bases from V and 6 bases from J, with 10 bases in between. The germline gives CDR1 MNHEY, CDR2 SVGAGI. The CDR3 nucleotides are TGTGCCAGCAGTCAAGCATTAGCCGGGGAGCTGTTTTTT. Its protein is CASSQALAGELFF.

V is TRBV30 and J is TRBJ1-2, with 7 nucleotides matching TRBD1. This CDR3 has 13 amino acids. The V and J ends lost 1 base and 4 bases, in that order; junction bases with no gene match: 3. CDR1 GTSNPN and CDR2 SVGIG come from the germline V gene (reference sequence). The CDR3 DNA is TGTGCCTGGAGTGCGGGACAGTTCTATGGCTACACCTTC. Amino acids: CAWSAGQFYGYTF.

The V and J genes are TRBV4-2 and TRBJ2-6; D may correspond to TRBD1 or TRBD2 (5 bases each). V was clipped by 4 bases and J by 2 bases, with 9 bases between them. CDR1 is LGHNA and CDR2 is YNFKEQ in the germline V gene. The CDR3 totals 15 residues. The CDR3 reads CASSPQGPGANVLTF. The CDR3, as DNA: TGTGCCAGCAGCCCCCAGGGACCTGGGGCCAACGTCCTGACTTTC.

This sequence joins TRBV5-1 and TRBJ2-7, with no clear D. The CDR3 is made up of 15 amino acids. V was clipped by 3 bases and J by 4 bases, with 17 bases between them. Per the germline V gene, CDR1 is SGHRS and CDR2 is YFSETQ. The CDR3 spells CASSSSFVSGYEQYF. The CDR3 region has the DNA TGCGCCAGCAGCTCAAGCTTCGTATCCGGGTACGAGCAGTACTTC. Drawing the rest from reference TRBV5-1 and TRBJ2-7, the complete variable domain is KAGVTQTPRYLIKTRGQQVTLSCSPISGHRSVSWYQQTPGQGLQFLFEYFSETQRNKGNFPGRFSGRQFSNSRSEMNVSTLELGDSALYLCASSSSFVSGYEQYFGPGTRLTVT.

The rearrangement uses TRBV2 and TRBJ2-7; D is perhaps TRBD2 (5 bases). This CDR3 has 17 residues. Trimming took off 0 bases at V and 0 bases at J, with 15 bases between the two ends. The germline V gene encodes CDR1 SNHLY and CDR2 FYNNEI. The CDR3 region is CASSEAAGGPSSYEQYF. The CDR3 region has the DNA TGTGCCAGCAGTGAAGCGGCAGGAGGCCCGAGCTCCTACGAGCAGTACTTC.

The chain recombines TRBV5-1 with TRBJ1-2, with TRBD1 as a possible D gene (6 bases). The CDR3 consists of 14 residues. V was shortened by 3 bases and J by 5 bases, with 14 bases between the two germline ends. Germline values: CDR1 SGHRS, CDR2 YFSETQ. The CDR3, as DNA: TGCGCCAGCAGCTCCCAGGGGTTGAGATATGGCTACACCTTC. Translated: CASSSQGLRYGYTF. The full variable domain, its missing parts supplied by reference TRBV5-1 and TRBJ1-2, is KAGVTQTPRYLIKTRGQQVTLSCSPISGHRSVSWYQQTPGQGLQFLFEYFSETQRNKGNFPGRFSGRQFSNSRSEMNVSTLELGDSALYLCASSSQGLRYGYTFGSGTRLTVV.

V gene TRBV28 combines with J gene TRBJ2-1; TRBD2 agrees at 7 bases. The CDR3 has 14 residues. From germline, CDR1 is MDHEN and CDR2 SYDVKM. Germline trimming cut 8 bases from V and 2 bases from J; bases unmatched to any gene: 6. The chain's CDR3 is CASGGGRAYNEQFF. The DNA of the CDR3 is TGTGCCAGCGGGGGAGGGCGGGCCTACAATGAGCAGTTCTTC.

The V and J genes are TRBV9 and TRBJ2-2; perhaps TRBD2 as D (6 bases). Trimming took off 0 bases at V and 6 bases at J, with 12 bases between the two ends. This CDR3 is built from 15 residues. Germline V lookup: CDR1 SGDLS, CDR2 YYNGEE. The CDR3 is CASSVDRRGSGELFF. The CDR3 nucleotides read TGTGCCAGCAGCGTAGATAGGAGGGGCTCCGGGGAGCTGTTTTTT.